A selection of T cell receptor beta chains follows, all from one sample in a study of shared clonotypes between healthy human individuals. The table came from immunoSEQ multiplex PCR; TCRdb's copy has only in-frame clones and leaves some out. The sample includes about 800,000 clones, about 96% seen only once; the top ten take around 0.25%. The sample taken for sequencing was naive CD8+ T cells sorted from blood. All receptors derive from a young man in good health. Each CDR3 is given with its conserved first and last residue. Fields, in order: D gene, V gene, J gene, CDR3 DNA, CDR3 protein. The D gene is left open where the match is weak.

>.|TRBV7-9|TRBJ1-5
TGTGCCAGCAGCTTAGAGGGAAAGCCCCAGCATTTT
CASSLEGKPQHF
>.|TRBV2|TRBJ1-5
TGTGCCAGCAAGGATTTTAGCAATCAGCCCCAGCATTTT
CASKDFSNQPQHF
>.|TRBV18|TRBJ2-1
TGTGCCAGCTCCCCAGGGTTAATAGCAGGTTACAATGAGCAGTTCTTC
CASSPGLIAGYNEQFF
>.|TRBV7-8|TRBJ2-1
TGTGCCAGCAGCGCGGGACATTACAATGAGCAGTTCTTC
CASSAGHYNEQFF
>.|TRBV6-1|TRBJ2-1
TGTGCCAGCGGTCACAAAGCCAGGAATGAGCAGTTCTTC
CASGHKARNEQFF
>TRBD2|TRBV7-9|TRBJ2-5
TGTGCCAGCAGCCCCCGGACTAGCGGGAAAGAGACCCAGTACTTC
CASSPRTSGKETQYF
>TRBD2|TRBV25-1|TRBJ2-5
TGTGCCAGCATGCCTAGCGGGGTAAATTATGAAGAGACCCAGTACTTC
CASMPSGVNYEETQYF
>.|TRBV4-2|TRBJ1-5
TGTGCCAGCAGCCAAGAATGGGGCGGGGGCAATCAGCCCCAGCATTTT
CASSQEWGGGNQPQHF
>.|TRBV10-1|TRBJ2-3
TGCGCCAGCAGTGGAGGACTACGCACAGATACGCAGTATTTT
CASSGGLRTDTQYF
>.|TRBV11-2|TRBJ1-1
TGTGCCAGCAGCGTACTTGCACCGAACACTGAAGCTTTCTTT
CASSVLAPNTEAFF
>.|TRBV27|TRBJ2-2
TGTGCCAGCAGTTATAGATACACCGGGGAGCTGTTTTTT
CASSYRYTGELFF